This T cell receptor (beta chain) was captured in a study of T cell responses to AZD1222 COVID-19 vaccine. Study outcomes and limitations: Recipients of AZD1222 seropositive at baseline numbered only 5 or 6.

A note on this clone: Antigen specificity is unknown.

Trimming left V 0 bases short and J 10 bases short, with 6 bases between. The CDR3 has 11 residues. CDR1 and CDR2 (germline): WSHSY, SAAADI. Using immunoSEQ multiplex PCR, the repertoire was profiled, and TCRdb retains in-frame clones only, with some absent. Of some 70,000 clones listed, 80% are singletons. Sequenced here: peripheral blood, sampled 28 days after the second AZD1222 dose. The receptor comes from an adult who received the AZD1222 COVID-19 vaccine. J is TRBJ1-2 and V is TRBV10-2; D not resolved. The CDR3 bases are TGCGCCAGCAGTGAGTCAACGTCCTACACCTTC. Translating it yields CASSESTSYTF.